The entry below describes one T cell receptor beta chain. Some clones are missing from TCRdb's copy, which holds only in-frame ones; the method was immunoSEQ multiplex PCR. Of 250,000 to 350,000 clones in the sample, approximately 76% were seen once. The data were taken from a study of cytotoxic CD8 clonotypes in ibrutinib-treated CLL. Study background: Sample averages reached 250,000 or so productive templates and 94,082 productive rearrangements.

The TCR comes from a human donor with chronic lymphocytic leukemia. Sequencing was performed on PBMCs, taken at disease progression, from a patient treated with ibrutinib.

The chain's CDR3 is CASSWGGEKLFF. CDR3 in DNA: TGTGCCAGCAGCTGGGGAGGAGAAAAACTGTTTTTT. This rearrangement joins TRBV7-9 to TRBJ1-4; D is ambiguous. The CDR3 covers 12 residues. Germline-derived CDR1 and CDR2 are SEHNR and FQNEAQ (reference sequence). The V end was cut by 4 bases, the J end by 8 bases, with 8 bases between.